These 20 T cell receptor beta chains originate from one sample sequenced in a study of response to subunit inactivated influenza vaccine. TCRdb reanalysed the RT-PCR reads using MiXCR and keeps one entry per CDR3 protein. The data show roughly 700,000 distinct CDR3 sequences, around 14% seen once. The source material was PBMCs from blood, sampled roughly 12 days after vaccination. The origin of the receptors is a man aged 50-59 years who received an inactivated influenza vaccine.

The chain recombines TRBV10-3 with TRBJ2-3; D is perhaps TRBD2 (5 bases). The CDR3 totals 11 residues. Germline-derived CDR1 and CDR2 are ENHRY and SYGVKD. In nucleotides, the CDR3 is TGTGCTGTGGTTTGGGAGAATACGCAGTATTTT. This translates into CAVVWENTQYF.

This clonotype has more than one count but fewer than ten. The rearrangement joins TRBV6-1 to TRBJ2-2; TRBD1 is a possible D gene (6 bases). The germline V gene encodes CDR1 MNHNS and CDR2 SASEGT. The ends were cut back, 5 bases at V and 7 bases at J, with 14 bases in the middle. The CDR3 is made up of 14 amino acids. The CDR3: CASSQPGQFGELFF. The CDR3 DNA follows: TGTGCCAGCAGTCAACCGGGACAATTCGGGGAGCTGTTTTTT.

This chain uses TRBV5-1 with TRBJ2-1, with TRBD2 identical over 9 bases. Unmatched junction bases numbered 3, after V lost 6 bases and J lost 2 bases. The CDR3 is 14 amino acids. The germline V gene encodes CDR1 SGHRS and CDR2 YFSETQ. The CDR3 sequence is CASNAGGTYNEQFF. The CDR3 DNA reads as TGCGCCAGCAATGCGGGGGGGACCTACAATGAGCAGTTCTTC.

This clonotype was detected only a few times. CDR3 protein: CASSLGVQGGPQHF. CDR3 nucleotides: TGTGCCAGCAGCTTGGGTGTCCAGGGGGGGCCCCAGCATTTT. This chain links TRBV5-6 with TRBJ1-5; 7 positions match TRBD1. Looked up from germline, CDR1 is SGHDT and CDR2 is YYEEEE. J gave up 9 bases and V 0 bases, and 6 bases lay outside the gene matches. The CDR3 runs 14 residues.

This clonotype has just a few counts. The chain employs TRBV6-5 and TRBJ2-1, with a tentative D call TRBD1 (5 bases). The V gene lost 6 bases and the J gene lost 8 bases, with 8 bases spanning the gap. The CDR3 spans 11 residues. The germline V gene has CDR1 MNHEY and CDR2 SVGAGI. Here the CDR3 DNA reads TGTGCCAGCAGACAGGTCCATGAGCAGTTCTTC. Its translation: CASRQVHEQFF.

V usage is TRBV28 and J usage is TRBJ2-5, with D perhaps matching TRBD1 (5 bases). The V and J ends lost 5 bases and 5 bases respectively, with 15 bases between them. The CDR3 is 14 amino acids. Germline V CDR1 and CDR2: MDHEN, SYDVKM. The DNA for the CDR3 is TGTGCCAGCAGTGGCAGGGATTCCGACGAGACCCAGTACTTC. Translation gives CASSGRDSDETQYF.

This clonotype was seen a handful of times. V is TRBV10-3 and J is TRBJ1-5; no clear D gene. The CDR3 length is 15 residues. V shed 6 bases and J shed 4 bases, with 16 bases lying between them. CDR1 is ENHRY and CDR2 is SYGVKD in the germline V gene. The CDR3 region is CAISNGELANQPQHF. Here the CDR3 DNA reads TGTGCCATCAGCAATGGGGAGTTAGCAAATCAGCCCCAGCATTTT.

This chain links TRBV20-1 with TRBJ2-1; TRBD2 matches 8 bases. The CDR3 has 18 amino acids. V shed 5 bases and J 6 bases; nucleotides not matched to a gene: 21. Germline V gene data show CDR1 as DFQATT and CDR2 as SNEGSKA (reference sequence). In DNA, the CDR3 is TGCAGTGCTGACCCGGGGGGGACACGCGCGTTCGTATCCAATGAGCAGTTCTTC. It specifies CSADPGGTRAFVSNEQFF.

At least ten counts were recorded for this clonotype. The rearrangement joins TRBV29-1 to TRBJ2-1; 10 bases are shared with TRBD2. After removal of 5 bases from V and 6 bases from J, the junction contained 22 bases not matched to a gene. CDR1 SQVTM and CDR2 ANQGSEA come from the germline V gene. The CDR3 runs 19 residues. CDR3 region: CSVIQGAIAGGPLGNEQFF. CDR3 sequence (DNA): TGCAGCGTTATCCAGGGTGCGATAGCGGGAGGACCCCTGGGCAATGAGCAGTTCTTC.

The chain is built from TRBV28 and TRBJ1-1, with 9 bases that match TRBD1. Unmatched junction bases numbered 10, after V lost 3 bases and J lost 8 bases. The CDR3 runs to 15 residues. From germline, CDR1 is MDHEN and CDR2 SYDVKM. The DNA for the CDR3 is TGTGCCAGCAGTTTCCGGGACAGGGTCTTCGGAGAAGCTTTCTTT. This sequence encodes CASSFRDRVFGEAFF.

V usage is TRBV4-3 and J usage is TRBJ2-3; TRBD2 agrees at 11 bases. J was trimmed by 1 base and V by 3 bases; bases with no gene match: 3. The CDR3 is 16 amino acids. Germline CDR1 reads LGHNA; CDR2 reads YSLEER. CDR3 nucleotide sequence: TGCGCCAGCAGCCAGGGACTAGCGGAGCGCACAGATACGCAGTATTTT. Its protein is CASSQGLAERTDTQYF.

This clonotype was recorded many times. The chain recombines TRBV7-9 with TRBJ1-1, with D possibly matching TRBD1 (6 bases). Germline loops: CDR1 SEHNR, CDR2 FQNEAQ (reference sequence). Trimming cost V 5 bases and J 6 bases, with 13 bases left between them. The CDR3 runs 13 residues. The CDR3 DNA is TGTGCCAGCAGCCGGCGGGACATCTCTGAAGCTTTCTTT. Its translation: CASSRRDISEAFF.

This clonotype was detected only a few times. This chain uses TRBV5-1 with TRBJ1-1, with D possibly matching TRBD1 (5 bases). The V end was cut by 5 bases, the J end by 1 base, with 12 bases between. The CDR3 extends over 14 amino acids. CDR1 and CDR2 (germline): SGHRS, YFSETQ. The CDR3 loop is CASRTQGQNTEAFF. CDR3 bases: TGCGCCAGCAGAACCCAGGGTCAGAACACTGAAGCTTTCTTT. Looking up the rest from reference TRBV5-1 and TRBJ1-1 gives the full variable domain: KAGVTQTPRYLIKTRGQQVTLSCSPISGHRSVSWYQQTPGQGLQFLFEYFSETQRNKGNFPGRFSGRQFSNSRSEMNVSTLELGDSALYLCASRTQGQNTEAFFGQGTRLTVV.

CDR3 in DNA: TGTGCCAGCTGGAGGGACAGGGGATTAAACACCGGGGAGCTGTTTTTT. It translates to CASWRDRGLNTGELFF. This chain joins TRBV12-3 or TRBV12-4 and TRBJ2-2, with 10 bases lining up with TRBD1. Trimming took 8 bases from V and 2 from J; bases not matched to a gene: 8. The CDR3 is 16 amino acids.

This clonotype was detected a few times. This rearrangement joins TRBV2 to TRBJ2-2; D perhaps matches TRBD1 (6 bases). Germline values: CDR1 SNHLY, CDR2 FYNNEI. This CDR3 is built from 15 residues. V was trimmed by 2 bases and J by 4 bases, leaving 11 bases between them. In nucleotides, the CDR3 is TGTGCCAGCAGTGAATTGGTCAGGGGCACCGGGGAGCTGTTTTTT. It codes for CASSELVRGTGELFF.

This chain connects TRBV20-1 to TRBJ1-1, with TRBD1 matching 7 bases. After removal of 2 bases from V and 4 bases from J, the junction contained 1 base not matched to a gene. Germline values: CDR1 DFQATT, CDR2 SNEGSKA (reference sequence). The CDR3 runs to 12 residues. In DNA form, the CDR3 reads TGCAGTGCTAGATACAGGGGCACTGAAGCTTTCTTT. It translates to CSARYRGTEAFF.

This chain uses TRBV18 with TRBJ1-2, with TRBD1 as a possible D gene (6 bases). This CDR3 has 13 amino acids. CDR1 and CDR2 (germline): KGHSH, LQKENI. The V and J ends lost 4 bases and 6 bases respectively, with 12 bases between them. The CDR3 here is CASSRNRADGYTF. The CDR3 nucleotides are TGTGCCAGCTCACGAAACAGGGCGGATGGCTACACCTTC.

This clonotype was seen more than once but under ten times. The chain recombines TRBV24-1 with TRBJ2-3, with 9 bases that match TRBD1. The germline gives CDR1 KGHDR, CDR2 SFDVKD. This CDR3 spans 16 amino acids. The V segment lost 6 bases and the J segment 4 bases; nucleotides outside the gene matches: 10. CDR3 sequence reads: CATSNTGTGNSDTQYF. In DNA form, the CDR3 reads TGTGCCACCAGTAACACCGGGACAGGGAATTCAGATACGCAGTATTTT.

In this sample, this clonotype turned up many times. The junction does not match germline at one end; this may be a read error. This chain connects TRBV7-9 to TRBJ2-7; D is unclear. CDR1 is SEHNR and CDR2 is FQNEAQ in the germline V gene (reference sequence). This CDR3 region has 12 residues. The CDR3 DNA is TGCGCCAGCAGCTTGGTACCCTACGAGCAGTACTTC. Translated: CASSLVPYEQYF.

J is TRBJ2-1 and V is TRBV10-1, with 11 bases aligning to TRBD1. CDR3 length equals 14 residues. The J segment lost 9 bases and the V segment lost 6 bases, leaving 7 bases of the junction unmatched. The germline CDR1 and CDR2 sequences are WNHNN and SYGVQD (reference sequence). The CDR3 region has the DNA TGCGCCAGCAGATCCGGGACAGGGGGATTTGAGCAGTTCTTC. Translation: CASRSGTGGFEQFF.